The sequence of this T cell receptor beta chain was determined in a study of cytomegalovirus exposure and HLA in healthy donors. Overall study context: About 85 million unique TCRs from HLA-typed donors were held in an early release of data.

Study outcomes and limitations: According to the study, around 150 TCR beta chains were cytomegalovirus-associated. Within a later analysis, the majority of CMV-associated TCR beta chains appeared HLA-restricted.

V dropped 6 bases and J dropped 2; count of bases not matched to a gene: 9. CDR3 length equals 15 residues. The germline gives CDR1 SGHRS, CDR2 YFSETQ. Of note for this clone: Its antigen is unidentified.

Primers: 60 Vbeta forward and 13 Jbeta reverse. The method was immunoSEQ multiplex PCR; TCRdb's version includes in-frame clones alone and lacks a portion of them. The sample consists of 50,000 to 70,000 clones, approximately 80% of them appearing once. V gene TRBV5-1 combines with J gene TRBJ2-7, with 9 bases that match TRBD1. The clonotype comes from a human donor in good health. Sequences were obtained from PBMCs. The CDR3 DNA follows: TGCGCCAGCACGGATACCGGGACAGGGCCCTACGAGCAGTACTTC. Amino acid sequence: CASTDTGTGPYEQYF.